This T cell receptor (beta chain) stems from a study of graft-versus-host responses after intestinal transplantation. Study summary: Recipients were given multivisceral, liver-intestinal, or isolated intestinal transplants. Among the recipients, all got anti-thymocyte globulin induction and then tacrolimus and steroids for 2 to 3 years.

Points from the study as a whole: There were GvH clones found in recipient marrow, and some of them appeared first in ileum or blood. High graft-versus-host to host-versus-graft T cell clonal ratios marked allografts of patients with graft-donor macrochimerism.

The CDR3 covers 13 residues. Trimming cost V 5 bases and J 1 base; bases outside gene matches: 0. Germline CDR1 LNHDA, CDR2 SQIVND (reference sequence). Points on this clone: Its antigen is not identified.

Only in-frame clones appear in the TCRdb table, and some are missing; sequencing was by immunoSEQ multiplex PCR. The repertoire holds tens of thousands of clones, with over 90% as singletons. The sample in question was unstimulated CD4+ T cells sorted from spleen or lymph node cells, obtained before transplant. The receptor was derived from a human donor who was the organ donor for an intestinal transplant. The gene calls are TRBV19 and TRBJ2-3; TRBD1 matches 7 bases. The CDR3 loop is CASSDRGTDTQYF. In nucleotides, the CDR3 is TGTGCCAGTAGTGACAGGGGCACAGATACGCAGTATTTT. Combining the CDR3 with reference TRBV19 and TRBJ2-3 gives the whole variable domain DGGITQSPKYLFRKEGQNVTLSCEQNLNHDAMYWYRQDPGQGLRLIYYSQIVNDFQKGDIAEGYSVSREKKESFPLTVTSAQKNPTAFYLCASSDRGTDTQYFGPGTRLTVL.